A selection of T cell receptor beta chains follows, all from one sample in a study of T cell changes during pregnancy in multiple sclerosis. Sequencing used immunoSEQ multiplex PCR; TCRdb keeps in-frame clones, though not all of them. The sample comprises 50,000 to 75,000 clones, about nine tenths of which are singletons, and 1% to 1.5% rests with the top ten. Sequenced material: peripheral blood, taken after pregnancy. Source of these receptors: a female donor in good health, enrolled as a control in a pregnancy study. CDR3s leave out the opening cysteine and the closing phenylalanine or tryptophan.

V	J	CDR3
TRBV27	TRBJ2-5	ASSSRGGSWVETQY
TRBV6-1	TRBJ1-5	ASTRANQPQH
TRBV30	TRBJ1-1	WGTRAGRTEAF
TRBV5-8	TRBJ2-6	ASSWASGTDLAGANVLT
TRBV14	TRBJ1-3	ASSQDRDRRNTIY
TRBV5-8	TRBJ2-7	ASSAEDRRGEQY
TRBV11-3	TRBJ2-3	ASSFTAGGSDTQY
TRBV19	TRBJ1-1	ASSPRQGKNTEAF
TRBV5-1	TRBJ1-5	ASSLAGQANQPQH
TRBV7-2	TRBJ1-2	ASSQIRDRAGGYT
TRBV10-3	TRBJ2-3	AISDRGGYTQY
TRBV5-4	TRBJ1-6	ASSLGTGGSPLH
TRBV30	TRBJ2-7	AWSVAAGSYEQY
TRBV7-2	TRBJ2-3	ASSPRGSGGAGVDTQY
TRBV30	TRBJ1-2	AWITGGWDYGYT
TRBV18	TRBJ2-7	ASSPVQGAWEQY
TRBV11-2	TRBJ1-4	ASSWGPSNEKLF
TRBV7-9	TRBJ1-1	ASSLARGGSAEAF
TRBV29-1	TRBJ2-2	SVAWKRGAPNTGELF
TRBV7-9	TRBJ1-2	ASSFNFGTANYGYT
TRBV7-2	TRBJ2-2	ASSLYPSGPTGELF
TRBV7-3	TRBJ2-7	ASSPGAGYEQY
TRBV5-1	TRBJ2-7	ASSLLPGQASYEQY
TRBV7-6	TRBJ1-5	ASSIGQRYSNQPQH
TRBV4-2	TRBJ2-7	ASSQGQRGNEQY
TRBV4-3	TRBJ1-4	ASSLDTSNEKLF
TRBV10-1	TRBJ2-6	ASSESKGQALGSGANVLT
TRBV15	TRBJ2-2	ATSRGVATNTGELF
TRBV7-9	TRBJ1-3	ASSLDISGNTIY
TRBV7-2	TRBJ2-7	ASSLGGGSYEQY
TRBV23-1	TRBJ1-3	ASSQGGTANGNTIY
TRBV2	TRBJ2-2	ASSEGQGFTGELF
TRBV5-4	TRBJ2-5	ASRTGNWQETQY
TRBV9	TRBJ2-7	ASSAGDGYEQY
TRBV5-4	TRBJ1-2	ASSFGATDYGYT
TRBV7-2	TRBJ1-5	ASRPTEGRWQPQH
TRBV6-1	TRBJ1-5	ATRFGQINQPQH
TRBV18	TRBJ2-6	ASSPSGTVQRLSSGANVLT
TRBV30	TRBJ1-1	AWSLLRSTEAF
TRBV5-5	TRBJ1-2	ASSDLITGEFNYGYT
TRBV19	TRBJ2-6	ASSRGQGDPTSGANVLT
TRBV6-1	TRBJ2-3	ASSRGGWDTQY
TRBV19	TRBJ1-3	ASSVALRVTGNTIY
TRBV6-5	TRBJ1-3	ASSRDIQRNTIY
TRBV6-1	TRBJ1-1	ASTKDRTNTEAF
TRBV10-3	TRBJ1-4	AIEADDNEKLF
TRBV11-3	TRBJ2-1	ASSVYNEQF
TRBV10-3	TRBJ1-1	AISDGQDTEAF
TRBV5-1	TRBJ2-2	ASSLNLGANTGELF